Following are 32 T cell receptor beta chains from one sample sequenced in a study of T-cell memory formation after mild COVID-19. One entry per CDR3 protein results from TCRdb running MiXCR on the 5' RACE reads. The sample shows about 290,000 distinct CDR3 sequences, approximately 15% of them seen only once. The material sequenced was PBMCs or a T cell subset sorted from them (not recorded which). The source is a man younger than 35 who had mild COVID-19 (a few samples of this study predate the infection). Cell type and time point are not known.

The gene calls are TRBV12-3 or TRBV12-4 and TRBJ1-1; possibly TRBD1 for D (5 bases). This CDR3 contains 14 residues. V lost 8 bases to trimming and J lost 1 base, with 14 bases between them. The CDR3 region has the DNA TGTGCCAGCGGGACGAGTGGGACGAACACTGAAGCTTTCTTT. This sequence encodes CASGTSGTNTEAFF.

This clonotype was seen a handful of times. The V call is TRBV7-2, the J call TRBJ1-2; D is uncertain. Germline CDR1 is SGHTA and CDR2 is FQGNSA. V gave up 6 bases and J gave up 11 bases, with 16 bases separating them. The CDR3 has 12 residues. CDR3 sequence (DNA): TGTGCCAGCAGGTTGGAGGGCCGACCATACACCTTC. Protein: CASRLEGRPYTF. The variable domain in full, completed from reference TRBV7-2 and TRBJ1-2, reads GAGVSQSPSNKVTEKGKDVELRCDPISGHTALYWYRQSLGQGLEFLIYFQGNSAPDKSGLPSDRFSAERTGGSVSTLTIQRTQQEDSAVYLCASRLEGRPYTFGSGTRLTVV.

This clonotype was seen only a few times. The chain uses TRBV7-8 and TRBJ2-3, with D perhaps assigned TRBD1 or TRBD2 (7 bases each). The CDR3 is 16 residues long. Germline loops: CDR1 SGHVS, CDR2 FQNEAQ. Trimming took off 5 bases at V and 2 bases at J, with 17 bases between the two ends. CDR3 loop: CASSAQGGSHTDTQYF. The CDR3 DNA is TGTGCCAGCAGCGCGCAGGGGGGGTCTCACACAGATACGCAGTATTTT. Based on the CDR3 plus reference TRBV7-8 and TRBJ2-3, the full variable domain is GAGVSQSPRYKVAKRGQDVALRCDPISGHVSLFWYQQALGQGPEFLTYFQNEAQLDKSGLPSDRFFAERPEGSVSTLKIQRTQQEDSAVYLCASSAQGGSHTDTQYFGPGTRLTVL.

This clonotype has just a few counts. V is TRBV25-1 and J is TRBJ2-7; D is possibly TRBD1 (6 bases). CDR1 and CDR2 (germline): MGHDK, SYGVNS. The CDR3 has 14 residues. Trimming took off 3 bases at V and 2 bases at J, with 11 bases between the two ends. The CDR3: CASSDDRCPYEQYV. CDR3 DNA sequence: TGTGCCAGCAGTGATGACAGGTGCCCCTACGAGCAGTACGTC.

This clonotype was observed a handful of times. The genes are TRBV24-1 and TRBJ2-3, with TRBD1 matching 7 bases. CDR1 and CDR2 from the germline V gene are KGHDR and SFDVKD. V dropped 1 base and J dropped 1; count of bases not matched to a gene: 4. This CDR3 has 16 residues. The chain's CDR3 is CATSDLWQGGTDTQYF. DNA of the CDR3: TGTGCCACCAGTGATTTATGGCAGGGGGGCACAGATACGCAGTATTTT.

This clonotype was found a few times. One end of the junction is discordant with germline, which a read error may explain. The genes are TRBV11-2 and TRBJ2-2; a possible D gene is TRBD2 (5 bases). The germline CDR1 and CDR2 sequences are SGHAT and FQNNGV. CDR3 size: 14 residues. CDR3 sequence reads: CASSLERQTGELFF. The CDR3 nucleotides read TGTGCCAGCAGCCTAGAGCGGCAAACCGGGGAGCTGTTTTTT.

About this clonotype itself: A junction boundary mismatches the germline segment, possibly from a read error. CDR3 protein: CASSQDKGHCAF. The CDR3 nucleotides read TGTGCCAGCAGCCAAGATAAAGGTCACTGTGCCTTC. The chain has TRBV3-1 and TRBJ1-2; D remains ambiguous. The germline gives CDR1 LGHDT, CDR2 YNNKEL (reference sequence). The CDR3 sequence is 12 residues long.

The table lists this clonotype with many counts. The chain uses TRBV5-6 and TRBJ2-3; 8 positions agree with TRBD2. CDR1 SGHDT and CDR2 YYEEEE come from the germline V gene. The CDR3 contains 14 residues. With 7 bases clipped from V and 0 bases from J, the junction kept 4 bases outside the gene matches. The DNA of the CDR3 is TGTGCCAGCGGGTTAGCGGGGAGCACAGATACGCAGTATTTT. It specifies CASGLAGSTDTQYF.

About this clonotype: The junction differs from germline at one of its ends, possibly a read error. The chain uses TRBV18 and TRBJ2-3; D possibly uses TRBD1 or TRBD2 (5 bases each). CDR1 and CDR2 (germline): KGHSH, LQKENI. The CDR3 sequence is 17 residues long. CDR3 in amino acids: CSSSPPGQGSYTDTQYF. The DNA of the CDR3 is TGTTCCAGCTCACCACCGGGGCAGGGATCTTACACAGATACGCAGTATTTT.

This clonotype was detected a few times. The rearrangement uses TRBV6-2 or TRBV6-3 and TRBJ2-5, with TRBD2 identical over 13 bases. The germline CDR1 and CDR2 sequences are MNHEY and SVGEGT. The CDR3 totals 14 residues. Trimming at V came to 5 bases and at J to 5 bases, leaving 2 bases not matched to a gene. The CDR3 bases are TGTGCCAGCAGTACTAGCGGGGGGGCTGAGACCCAGTACTTC. This translates into CASSTSGGAETQYF.

The V gene is TRBV27, the J gene TRBJ2-2, with D possibly TRBD2 on 5 matching bases. The V gene lost 5 bases and the J gene lost 4 bases, with 17 bases spanning the gap. The CDR3 spans 16 residues. The germline V gene encodes CDR1 MNHEY and CDR2 SMNVEV (reference sequence). CDR3 coding DNA: TGTGCCAGCAGTCCGAGGAGCTCCCGGGGCACCGGGGAGCTGTTTTTT. It codes for CASSPRSSRGTGELFF.

The chain has TRBV5-1 and TRBJ2-5; TRBD2 agrees at 12 bases. J gave up 5 bases and V 4 bases, and 15 bases lay outside the gene matches. The CDR3 extends over 18 amino acids. Germline V lookup: CDR1 SGHRS, CDR2 YFSETQ. The CDR3 loop reads CASSGRPTSGGVRETQYF. For the CDR3, the DNA is TGCGCCAGCAGCGGGAGACCGACTAGCGGGGGTGTTCGTGAGACCCAGTACTTC.

This clonotype was observed at least ten times. This rearrangement joins TRBV5-1 to TRBJ1-1; D gene uncertain. Germline V gives CDR1 SGHRS, CDR2 YFSETQ. The CDR3 is 13 amino acids. V was cut by 2 bases and J by 6 bases, with 11 bases left in between. CDR3 amino acids: CASSLRANAEAFF. As DNA, the CDR3 is TGCGCCAGCAGCTTACGGGCCAACGCTGAAGCTTTCTTT.

This clonotype turned up a few times. The V call is TRBV20-1, the J call TRBJ2-5; either TRBD1 or TRBD2 may fit D (5 bases each). Germline loops: CDR1 DFQATT, CDR2 SNEGSKA (reference sequence). The CDR3 sequence is 15 residues long. The V gene lost 3 bases and the J gene lost 5 bases, with 19 bases spanning the gap. In nucleotides, the CDR3 is TGCAGTGCTAGCGGGGACCCAACATGGCTGGAGACCCAGTACTTC. It codes for CSASGDPTWLETQYF.

V usage is TRBV20-1 and J usage is TRBJ2-1; 9 positions agree with TRBD2. The CDR3 sequence is 16 residues long. The trim removed 0 bases at V and 6 bases at J, leaving 9 bases unmatched. Germline CDR1 DFQATT, CDR2 SNEGSKA (reference sequence). CDR3 loop: CSARDARRGGRNEQFF. In nucleotides, the CDR3 is TGCAGTGCTAGAGATGCGAGGCGGGGGGGCCGCAATGAGCAGTTCTTC.

This clonotype was seen more than once but under ten times. V gene TRBV4-2 combines with J gene TRBJ2-7; D gene uncertain. V dropped 3 bases and J dropped 3 bases, with 12 bases sitting between them. Germline V gene lookup returns CDR1 LGHNA and CDR2 YNFKEQ. There are 14 residues in the CDR3. The CDR3 is CASSHSGSGYEQYV. CDR3 DNA: TGTGCCAGCAGCCACTCGGGCTCCGGCTACGAGCAGTACGTC.

The genes are TRBV29-1 and TRBJ1-2, with D perhaps matching TRBD1 (5 bases). The CDR3 contains 13 residues. V lost 7 bases to trimming and J lost 2 bases, with 14 bases between them. Germline V gene data show CDR1 as SQVTM and CDR2 as ANQGSEA. The CDR3, as DNA: TGCAGCGCCCTTGAGGGGACCAACTATGGCTACACCTTC. Its protein product is CSALEGTNYGYTF.

For this clonotype: A read error may be the cause here, since a much bigger clone is one base away. The gene calls are TRBV27 and TRBJ2-2; 10 positions match TRBD1. J lost 8 bases, V lost 8 bases, and 11 bases had no gene match. CDR3 length: 15 residues. CDR1 is MNHEY, CDR2 SMNVEV, per germline (reference sequence). The CDR3 spells CASGLDRGMSGELFF. CDR3 nucleotides: TGTGCCAGCGGCCTGGACAGGGGGATGTCAGGGGAGCTGTTTTTT.

This clonotype was seen at least ten times. The CDR3: CASSQAVSGVTDTQYF. The CDR3 DNA reads TGCGCCAGCAGCCAGGCAGTTAGCGGGGTCACAGATACGCAGTATTTT. V and J are TRBV4-3 and TRBJ2-3, with 8 bases identical to TRBD2. CDR3 length: 16 amino acids. Germline V gene lookup returns CDR1 LGHNA and CDR2 YSLEER. Trimming cost V 3 bases and J 2 bases; bases outside gene matches: 7.

The chain uses TRBV2 and TRBJ1-5, with D uncertain. CDR3 length equals 19 residues. Trimming shortened V by 3 bases and J by 0 bases, and 21 bases separated the two germline ends. The germline V gene has CDR1 SNHLY and CDR2 FYNNEI. The CDR3 here is CASSETFGEPSYSNQPQHF. The CDR3 DNA reads TGTGCCAGCAGTGAGACCTTCGGGGAGCCAAGCTATAGCAATCAGCCCCAGCATTTT.

This clonotype turned up a few times. The rearrangement uses TRBV15 and TRBJ1-6; a possible D gene is TRBD1 (5 bases). The CDR3 loop spans 16 amino acids. CDR1 is LNHNV and CDR2 is YYDKDF in the germline V gene (reference sequence). Trimming pared 5 bases from V and 9 bases from J, leaving 20 bases between. For the CDR3, the DNA is TGTGCCACCAGCCCCCGAGGGGAGGGGTGGGGTTCACCCCTCCACTTT. Protein: CATSPRGEGWGSPLHF.

J is TRBJ2-1 and V is TRBV5-1; a weak D match, TRBD1 (5 bases). The CDR3 spans 14 residues. CDR1 is SGHRS and CDR2 is YFSETQ in the germline V gene. V lost 4 bases to trimming and J lost 6 bases, with 14 bases between them. For the CDR3, the DNA is TGCGCCAGCAGCCGCGGACAAGGGGTCAATGAGCAGTTCTTC. Amino acids: CASSRGQGVNEQFF.

The chain has TRBV7-2 and TRBJ1-5; perhaps TRBD1 as D (5 bases). V lost 0 bases to trimming and J lost 6 bases, with 21 bases between them. This CDR3 has 18 amino acids. Looked up from germline, CDR1 is SGHTA and CDR2 is FQGNSA. In DNA form, the CDR3 reads TGTGCCAGCAGCTTAGCCCAACCTAGGGACCCAAGAGCTCAGCCCCAGCATTTT. This translates into CASSLAQPRDPRAQPQHF.

The chain joins TRBV2 to TRBJ2-2, with no clear D. CDR3 length: 15 residues. The germline V gene has CDR1 SNHLY and CDR2 FYNNEI. Between the trimmed V and J ends, which lost 7 bases and 0 bases, there was a span of 12 bases. The CDR3 bases are TGTGCCAGCATCGGGCTAACACCGAACACCGGGGAGCTGTTTTTT. This sequence encodes CASIGLTPNTGELFF.

In this sample, this clonotype turned up a few times. The genes are TRBV20-1 and TRBJ1-1; D possibly corresponds to TRBD1 (5 bases). Between the trimmed V and J ends, which lost 2 bases and 4 bases, there was a span of 14 bases. This CDR3 has 14 amino acids. The V gene's germline CDR1 is DFQATT and CDR2 SNEGSKA (reference sequence). The CDR3, as DNA: TGCAGTGCTAGAAGCGGGGGAGTGGGCACTGAAGCTTTCTTT. This encodes CSARSGGVGTEAFF.

V usage is TRBV5-1 and J usage is TRBJ2-7; the match to TRBD1 covers 10 bases. Trimming took 4 bases from V and 6 from J; bases not matched to a gene: 10. The CDR3 is made up of 15 amino acids. Germline values: CDR1 SGHRS, CDR2 YFSETQ. This CDR3 reads CASSHPGTGALEQYF. CDR3 sequence (DNA): TGCGCCAGCAGCCACCCCGGGACAGGGGCTCTCGAGCAGTACTTC.

J is TRBJ1-1 and V is TRBV3-1; D perhaps matches TRBD1 (6 bases). This CDR3 contains 14 residues. CDR1 is LGHDT and CDR2 is YNNKEL in the germline V gene (reference sequence). The V gene lost 5 bases and the J gene lost 2 bases, with 12 bases spanning the gap. The CDR3 nucleotides are TGTGCCAGCAGCTCTGACAGGCGTAACACTGAAGCTTTCTTT. It translates to CASSSDRRNTEAFF.

The chain links TRBV7-2 to TRBJ2-5; 9 nucleotides match TRBD1. Germline CDR1 is SGHTA and CDR2 is FQGNSA. The CDR3 loop spans 14 amino acids. Germline trimming cut 5 bases from V and 5 bases from J; bases unmatched to any gene: 6. This chain's CDR3 is CASSANRGRETQYF. The CDR3 DNA is TGTGCCAGCAGCGCGAACAGGGGGCGGGAGACCCAGTACTTC.

The chain recombines TRBV6-5 with TRBJ2-7, with no clear D. Looked up from germline, CDR1 is MNHEY and CDR2 is SVGAGI. This CDR3 spans 12 amino acids. V lost 8 bases and J lost 4, with 12 bases in between. CDR3 region: CASRTPGYEQYF. DNA of the CDR3: TGTGCCAGCCGAACCCCCGGGTACGAGCAGTACTTC.

In its sample, this clonotype was seen a few times. The V and J genes are TRBV28 and TRBJ2-5; 7 bases line up with TRBD1. Trimming removed 6 bases from V and 4 bases from J; junction bases left unmatched: 5. CDR1 is MDHEN, CDR2 SYDVKM, per germline. The CDR3 loop spans 13 amino acids. CDR3 bases: TGTGCCAGCAGGCCGGGACAGCTAGAGACCCAGTACTTC. This translates into CASRPGQLETQYF.

There are many counts of this clonotype. The J gene is TRBJ2-2, the V gene TRBV11-2, with D possibly TRBD1 on 6 matching bases. Germline V lookup: CDR1 SGHAT, CDR2 FQNNGV. This CDR3 has 15 residues. Trimming left V 4 bases short and J 2 bases short, with 11 bases between. CDR3 protein: CASSSDSVNTGELFF. The CDR3 DNA reads as TGTGCCAGCAGCTCGGACAGCGTTAACACCGGGGAGCTGTTTTTT. Together with reference TRBV11-2 and TRBJ2-2, the CDR3 gives the full variable domain: EAGVAQSPRYKIIEKRQSVAFWCNPISGHATLYWYQQILGQGPKLLIQFQNNGVVDDSQLPKDRFSAERLKGVDSTLKIQPAKLEDSAVYLCASSSDSVNTGELFFGEGSRLTVL.

The chain recombines TRBV27 with TRBJ2-5; TRBD2 matches at 7 bases. Per the germline V gene, CDR1 is MNHEY and CDR2 is SMNVEV (reference sequence). The CDR3 runs to 15 residues. V lost 10 bases and J lost 0; bases outside the gene matches: 11. Here the CDR3 reads CATSPGLYYQETQYF. CDR3 DNA: TGTGCCACGTCACCGGGACTATATTACCAAGAGACCCAGTACTTC.